This T cell receptor beta chain was sequenced for a study of control samples from healthy donors and cancer patients. This CDR3 contains 17 residues. Trimming cost V 0 bases and J 1 base, with 16 bases left between them. Germline V gene lookup returns CDR1 SGHTS and CDR2 YDEGEE. Sequencing used immunoSEQ multiplex PCR; TCRdb keeps in-frame clones, though not all of them. Seen here are more than 95,000 clones, 80% to 90% observed once, and the top ten hold about 1.1%. This clone was picked up one time. The source is a woman aged 50 to 60 with colorectal cancer. The sample taken for sequencing was PBMCs. V is TRBV5-8 and J is TRBJ2-5; the D gene is possibly TRBD2 (5 bases). The CDR3 protein is CASSLAFGRATQETQYF. CDR3 DNA sequence: TGTGCCAGCAGCTTGGCCTTTGGGCGGGCTACCCAAGAGACCCAGTACTTC.